The following is a TCR beta chain sequence with its context. The germline gives CDR1 LNHDA, CDR2 SQIVND (reference sequence). The V gene lost 4 bases and the J gene lost 6 bases, with 10 bases spanning the gap. The CDR3 sequence is 13 residues long. Sorting isolated naive CD8 T cells as CD8+CD4-CCR7+CD45RA+ events. With listed TCR primers and previously described methods, bulk TCR libraries were prepared. TCRdb fed the PCR reads into MiXCR, producing one record per CDR3 protein. The table has under 600,000 distinct CDR3 sequences, less than 30% seen once. This specimen comes from a study of molecular identifiers for immune sequencing clone quantification.

The chain employs TRBV19 and TRBJ1-5; D not resolved. The sequencing sample was made of naive CD8+ T cells from blood, with Jurkat cell RNA spiked in. Subset indicated: FACS-sorted CD8+CD4-CCR7+CD45RA+ naive T cells. This receptor was taken from a human donor in good health. Some libraries in this study had Jurkat cell RNA spiked in. The CDR3: CASSRGAIQPQHF. CDR3 coding DNA: TGTGCCAGTAGTAGGGGAGCGATTCAGCCCCAGCATTTT.